This is a list of T cell receptor beta chains from one sample in a study of blood T cell repertoires in COVID-19. The protocol was immunoSEQ multiplex PCR, while the TCRdb copy is restricted to in-frame clones and leaves out a portion. In the table there are around 200,000 clones, approximately 88% of which are singletons. Sequenced sample: PBMCs or T cells enriched from blood (not recorded which). The source is a man aged 18 to 35 with acute COVID-19. The CDR3 runs from the conserved cysteine through the conserved F or W. D genes are given only for firm matches. The listing skips clone size in some rows; elsewhere it reads once, few, many or a size class.

d_call	v_call	j_call	clone_size	cdr3_aa	cdr3_nt
.	TRBV4-3	TRBJ2-3	.	CASSQESVGQGFLNTQYF	TGCGCCAGCAGCCAAGAATCGGTCGGGCAGGGGTTTTTAAATACGCAGTATTTT
TRBD1	TRBV5-1	TRBJ1-1	few	CASSQMTGGYTEAFF	TGCGCCAGCAGCCAAATGACAGGGGGTTACACTGAAGCTTTCTTT
TRBD1	TRBV19	TRBJ1-6	few	CASSIWDRKNSPLHF	TGTGCCAGTAGTATTTGGGACAGAAAAAATTCACCCCTCCACTTT
TRBD2	TRBV24-1	TRBJ2-3	.	CATSDLAGDTDTQYF	TGTGCCACCAGTGATCTAGCGGGAGACACAGATACGCAGTATTTT
.	TRBV3-1/TRBV3-2	TRBJ2-7	.	CASSQDSDSSYEQYF	TGTGCCAGCAGCCAAGATTCGGACAGTTCCTACGAGCAGTACTTC
.	TRBV15	TRBJ1-1	.	CATSSRGSGTEAFF	TGTGCCACCAGCAGCCGGGGGAGTGGCACTGAAGCTTTCTTT
TRBD2	TRBV11-3	TRBJ2-2	.	CASSPNGLAGELFF	TGTGCCAGCAGCCCGAACGGACTAGCCGGGGAGCTGTTTTTT
TRBD2	TRBV5-8	TRBJ2-3	.	CASSTGTSGSDTQYF	TGTGCCAGCAGCACCGGGACTAGCGGGTCCGATACGCAGTATTTT
TRBD1	TRBV7-2	TRBJ2-2	.	CASSLGGQANTGELFF	TGTGCCAGCAGCTTAGGGGGACAGGCGAACACCGGGGAGCTGTTTTTT
.	TRBV28	TRBJ1-1	.	CASSLGSPNTEAFF	TGTGCCAGCAGTTTGGGCAGCCCAAACACTGAAGCTTTCTTT
TRBD1	TRBV28	TRBJ2-7	few	CASRASGTGLYEQYF	TGTGCCAGCAGGGCGTCCGGGACAGGCCTCTACGAGCAGTACTTC
.	TRBV30	TRBJ2-7	.	CAWRGPGTAYEQYF	TGTGCCTGGAGGGGCCCCGGGACTGCCTACGAGCAGTACTTC
.	TRBV18	TRBJ1-5	.	CASSAGWGNNQPQHF	TGTGCCAGCTCAGCAGGGTGGGGTAACAATCAGCCCCAGCATTTT
.	TRBV5-1	TRBJ1-4	once	CASSPAGEFNEKLFF	TGCGCCAGCAGCCCGGCGGGGGAGTTTAATGAAAAACTGTTTTTT
TRBD2	TRBV27	TRBJ2-7	.	CASRPSGPYEQYF	TGTGCCAGCAGGCCTAGCGGTCCCTACGAGCAGTACTTC
TRBD1	TRBV19	TRBJ2-2	.	CATRGPGELFF	TGTGCCACCAGGGGGCCCGGGGAGCTGTTTTTT
.	TRBV7-9	TRBJ2-1	.	CASSQEGANEQFF	TGTGCCAGCAGCCAGGAGGGGGCCAATGAGCAGTTCTTC
.	TRBV4-3	TRBJ2-1	.	CASSQDPQGSYNEQFF	TGCGCCAGCAGCCAAGATCCCCAGGGATCCTACAATGAGCAGTTCTTC
.	TRBV7-9	TRBJ1-6	once	CASSDGGYGTLHF	TGTGCCAGCAGCGATGGGGGGTATGGGACCCTCCACTTT
.	TRBV11-3	TRBJ1-3	.	CASSFRGRSAGNTIYF	TGTGCCAGCAGCTTCCGAGGGAGGTCGGCTGGAAACACCATATATTTT
TRBD2	TRBV11-2	TRBJ2-3	once	CASSLVATSGLTDTQYF	TGTGCCAGCAGCTTAGTGGCCACTAGCGGACTCACAGATACGCAGTATTTT
.	TRBV27	TRBJ2-7	.	CASSSPYEQYF	TGTGCCAGCAGTTCTCCCTACGAGCAGTACTTC
TRBD1	TRBV28	TRBJ1-3	.	CASITQGELGSGNTIYF	TGTGCCAGCATCACACAGGGGGAATTGGGCTCTGGAAACACCATATATTTT
TRBD2	TRBV7-2	TRBJ2-1	.	CASSLGLVNSRQFF	TGTGCCAGCAGCCTCGGACTAGTTAATAGCCGGCAGTTCTTC
.	TRBV28	TRBJ2-3	.	CASSSGSDTQYF	TGTGCCAGCAGTTCAGGGTCCGATACGCAGTATTTT
TRBD2	TRBV29-1	TRBJ2-2	.	CSAGLAGNTGELFF	TGCAGCGCGGGACTAGCGGGAAACACCGGGGAGCTGTTTTTT
TRBD2	TRBV2	TRBJ2-7	.	CASSDLAVSYEQYF	TGTGCCAGCAGTGATCTAGCGGTCTCCTACGAGCAGTACTTC
TRBD1	TRBV9	TRBJ1-6	.	CASSALTGDSPLHF	TGTGCCAGCAGCGCTTTGACAGGGGACTCACCCCTCCACTTT
.	TRBV28	TRBJ1-2	.	CASSRGPGHGYTF	TGTGCCAGCAGCAGGGGTCCCGGACATGGCTACACCTTC
TRBD1	TRBV19	TRBJ1-1	.	CASSIQGADTEAFF	TGTGCCAGTAGTATACAGGGGGCAGACACTGAAGCTTTCTTT
.	TRBV4-3	TRBJ2-7	.	CASSHSPAAEQYF	TGCGCCAGCAGCCATTCCCCAGCGGCCGAGCAGTACTTC
TRBD2	TRBV4-3	TRBJ2-7	.	CASSQDRSGNYEQYF	TGCGCCAGCAGCCAAGACCGTAGCGGGAACTACGAGCAGTACTTC
.	TRBV7-9	TRBJ2-1	.	CASSAGEGWSEQFF	TGTGCCAGCAGCGCAGGGGAGGGTTGGAGTGAGCAGTTCTTC
.	TRBV12-3/TRBV12-4	TRBJ1-5	.	CASRGLGDQPQHF	TGTGCCAGCAGGGGCCTGGGAGATCAGCCCCAGCATTTT
TRBD2	TRBV30	TRBJ2-7	.	CAWNRGLSSYEQYF	TGTGCCTGGAATAGGGGACTAAGCTCCTACGAGCAGTACTTC
.	TRBV5-1	TRBJ1-2	few	CASSSAVQDGYTF	TGCGCCAGCAGCTCGGCCGTCCAGGATGGCTACACCTTC
.	TRBV29-1	TRBJ1-4	.	CSATVATNEKLFF	TGCAGCGCAACGGTCGCAACTAATGAAAAACTGTTTTTT
.	TRBV30	TRBJ2-2	once	CAWTRRLEELFF	TGTGCCTGGACGCGCCGACTCGAGGAGCTGTTTTTT
.	TRBV7-9	TRBJ2-7	.	CASSLIGGQVEQYF	TGTGCCAGCAGCTTAATAGGGGGTCAGGTCGAGCAGTACTTC
.	TRBV27	TRBJ1-4	.	CASKGLATNEKLFF	TGTGCCAGCAAGGGGTTAGCAACTAATGAAAAACTGTTTTTT
TRBD1	TRBV6-6	TRBJ1-1	.	CASSYGQGNTEAFF	TGTGCCAGCAGTTATGGACAGGGAAACACTGAAGCTTTCTTT
TRBD2	TRBV4-1	TRBJ2-1	.	CASSQSKGLAGGPYNEQFF	TGCGCCAGCAGCCAGAGCAAAGGACTAGCGGGAGGGCCCTACAATGAGCAGTTCTTC
.	TRBV7-2	TRBJ2-3	few	CASSPRGGITDTQYF	TGTGCCAGCAGCCCTAGAGGCGGAATCACAGATACGCAGTATTTT
TRBD1	TRBV19	TRBJ1-4	.	CASNDRDEKLFF	TGTGCCAGTAACGACAGGGATGAAAAACTGTTTTTT
TRBD2	TRBV7-2	TRBJ2-3	.	CASSLVWSAGGSDTQYF	TGTGCCAGCAGCTTAGTGTGGTCGGCGGGAGGGTCAGATACGCAGTATTTT
.	TRBV11-3	TRBJ2-5	.	CASSLGFIVKGPEETQYF	TGTGCCAGCAGCTTAGGCTTTATAGTTAAGGGGCCAGAGGAGACCCAGTACTTC
TRBD1	TRBV27	TRBJ1-5	.	CASSPSQGAANQPQHF	TGTGCCAGCAGTCCCTCGCAGGGGGCCGCTAATCAGCCCCAGCATTTT
.	TRBV6-2/TRBV6-3	TRBJ2-5	.	CASSYSPLLARAETQYF	TGTGCCAGCAGTTACTCCCCCCTATTAGCGAGGGCGGAGACCCAGTACTTC